The 5 T cell receptor beta chains in this list originate from one sample, sequenced in a study of molecular identifiers for immune sequencing clone quantification (dated by TCRdb to 2017 to 2018). Libraries were prepared through PCR. Sequenced using an Illumina HiSeq 4000. TCRdb reran the public reads through fastp at Q25 and MiXCR, keeping productive beta chains. A single entry per CDR3 protein holds the most common genes and DNA from its merged rows. The sample profile shows hundreds of thousands of distinct CDR3 sequences; 15% to 20% of them were found once. The ten largest clones represent around 0.9% of the sample. The sequencing sample was made of naive CD8+ T cells from blood, with Jurkat cell RNA spiked in. The cell subset or site label on this specimen signifies: FACS-sorted CD8+CD4-CCR7+CD45RA+ naive T cells. The receptor source for this set is a human donor in good health. Some libraries in this study had Jurkat cell RNA spiked in.

This clonotype was counted ten times or more. The chain combines TRBV7-2 with TRBJ2-2; 9 bases fit TRBD1. Germline CDR1 SGHTA, CDR2 FQGNSA. The J segment lost 6 bases and the V segment lost 1 base, leaving 6 bases of the junction unmatched. This CDR3 contains 16 residues. The CDR3 nucleotides read TGTGCCAGCAGCTTAGACCCATACAGGGGGCCCGGGGAGCTGTTTTTT. This encodes CASSLDPYRGPGELFF.

Points on this clonotype: This may arise from a read error, as a much more abundant clone is one base away. No DNA is shown, since the ends of the CDR3 on it are uncertain; the CDR3 is the one TCRdb lists. The J gene is TRBJ2-2, the V gene TRBV7-9; the D call in the table, TRBD1, was not verified against the DNA. The CDR3 is 17 residues long, counting both termini. In germline, CDR1 is SEHNR, CDR2 FQNEAQ (reference sequence). CDR3 sequence: CASSLFGQGAGTGEQFF.

V and J are TRBV20-1 and TRBJ2-3; D is unresolved. In germline, CDR1 is DFQATT, CDR2 SNEGSKA (reference sequence). The CDR3 extends over 15 amino acids. V was pared by 3 bases and J by 4 bases, with 17 bases between. CDR3 DNA: TGCAGTGCTAGCCAGACCCTCCAGGCTCCAGATACGCAGTATTTT. Protein: CSASQTLQAPDTQYF.

There are many counts of this clonotype. The chain's CDR3 is CASSLVGGRATYNEQFF. The CDR3 coding sequence is TGTGCCAGCAGCTTGGTAGGAGGCAGGGCCACCTACAATGAGCAGTTCTTC. J is TRBJ2-1 and V is TRBV5-6, with D possibly being TRBD1 or TRBD2 (5 bases each). Between the trimmed V and J ends, which lost 0 bases and 2 bases, there was a span of 15 bases. Germline CDR1 SGHDT, CDR2 YYEEEE. The length of the CDR3 is 17 residues.

This clonotype has ten or more counts. The chain employs TRBV13 and TRBJ1-4; D is undetermined. The CDR3 is made up of 14 amino acids. Germline assignment: CDR1 PRHDT and CDR2 FYEKMQ (reference sequence). Trimming took off 5 bases at V and 6 bases at J, with 13 bases between the two ends. CDR3 in amino acids: CASSRHKPDEKLFF. The CDR3 coding sequence is TGTGCCAGCAGCCGTCACAAACCTGATGAAAAACTGTTTTTT.